The rows below give T cell receptor beta chains drawn from one sample of a study of T cell responses to AZD1222 COVID-19 vaccine. Repertoires were generated with immunoSEQ multiplex PCR, while TCRdb's copy carries only in-frame clones and drops some. The data contain some 120,000 clones, 70% to 90% of them seen just once; the ten biggest clones take up around a tenth. The starting material was peripheral blood, obtained 28 days after the second AZD1222 dose. The receptors were gathered from an adult who received the AZD1222 COVID-19 vaccine. CDR3s include the opening cysteine and the closing phenylalanine or tryptophan. The D gene is left open where the match is weak. Not every row has a clone size; where given, it reads once, few, many or a size class.

size | J | D | V | DNA | CDR3
once | TRBJ2-2 | - | TRBV5-1 | TGCGCCAGCAGCTTGGGGTCGGGGCCTTTGGGCGGGGAGCTGTTTTTT | CASSLGSGPLGGELFF
- | TRBJ2-6 | - | TRBV27 | TGTGCCAGCAGCCCTTGGGGAACGGGGACTGGGGCCAACGTCCTGACTTTC | CASSPWGTGTGANVLTF
- | TRBJ1-5 | - | TRBV18 | TGTGCCAGCTCAGCCGACAGGTCGAGTCAGCCCCAGCATTTT | CASSADRSSQPQHF
- | TRBJ1-5 | - | TRBV18 | TGTGCCAGCTCACCAGGGAGCAATCAGCCCCAGCATTTT | CASSPGSNQPQHF
few | TRBJ1-5 | - | TRBV3-1/TRBV3-2 | TGTGCCAGCAGCCAAGAGGGCCAAATGCCCCAGCATTTT | CASSQEGQMPQHF
- | TRBJ1-3 | - | TRBV11-2 | TGTGCCAGCAGCCCCTCGAGTGTTGGAAACACCATATATTTT | CASSPSSVGNTIYF
- | TRBJ2-7 | - | TRBV6-6 | TGTGCCAGCAGTTACGTCTTCGAGCAGTACTTC | CASSYVFEQYF
- | TRBJ2-7 | TRBD1 | TRBV5-8 | TGTGCCTCTAGGGACAGGGCTTACGAGCAGTACTTC | CASRDRAYEQYF
once | TRBJ2-3 | - | TRBV19 | TGTGCCAGTAGTACGGCAGGGGAAGTCTCAGATACGCAGTATTTT | CASSTAGEVSDTQYF
- | TRBJ2-3 | - | TRBV10-1 | TGCGCCAGCAGTGAGTCCCCAGATACGCAGTATTTT | CASSESPDTQYF
- | TRBJ2-7 | - | TRBV5-1 | TGCGCCAGCGCTGGGGGGTCCTACGAGCAGTACTTC | CASAGGSYEQYF
- | TRBJ1-5 | - | TRBV30 | TGTGCCTGGAGTCGACAGGAAAATCAGCCCCAGCATTTT | CAWSRQENQPQHF
- | TRBJ1-6 | TRBD1 | TRBV19 | TGTGCCAGTAGTATGGGACAGGGGAGTTCACCCCTCCACTTT | CASSMGQGSSPLHF
few | TRBJ2-7 | TRBD2 | TRBV18 | TGTGCCAGCTCATCTGAGACTAGCTTCTCCTACGAGCAGTACTTC | CASSSETSFSYEQYF
- | TRBJ2-7 | TRBD2 | TRBV5-5 | TGTGCCAGCAGCACGCCAATAGGGACTAGCGTACCCCTGAGAGACGAGCAGTACTTC | CASSTPIGTSVPLRDEQYF
- | TRBJ1-4 | - | TRBV18 | TGTGCCAGCTCACCGGATACGGGGACGGTTGAAAAACTGTTTTTT | CASSPDTGTVEKLFF
once | TRBJ1-1 | - | TRBV6-4 | TGTGCCAGCAGTGACTCGGGCCTACCTTCCTGGGTCACTGAAGCTTTCTTT | CASSDSGLPSWVTEAFF
once | TRBJ1-2 | - | TRBV10-3 | TGTGCCATCAGGTGGGCCCACAGTTCCTATGGCTACACCTTC | CAIRWAHSSYGYTF
- | TRBJ2-5 | - | TRBV10-3 | TGTGCCATCAGTGAGGGGCTGCGCGAGACCCAGTACTTC | CAISEGLRETQYF
- | TRBJ1-2 | - | TRBV19 | TGTGCCAGTAGTCCAGACAGCAACTATGGCTACACCTTC | CASSPDSNYGYTF
- | TRBJ1-2 | - | TRBV28 | TGTGCCAGCAGGCCGGGGGCGCGAGGCTATGGCTACACCTTC | CASRPGARGYGYTF
- | TRBJ1-2 | - | TRBV4-3 | TGCGCCAGCAGCCAAGAGCTCAGGACAGCAAACTATGGCTACACCTTC | CASSQELRTANYGYTF
- | TRBJ2-7 | TRBD1 | TRBV7-9 | TGTGCCAGCAGGAAGGTGGGGCCGGGACAGGGGATCTACGAGCAGTACTTC | CASRKVGPGQGIYEQYF
- | TRBJ1-6 | - | TRBV6-5 | TGTGCCAGCAGTATAGGGGGGGTGGGATCACCCCTCCACTTT | CASSIGGVGSPLHF
- | TRBJ1-3 | - | TRBV11-3 | TGTGCCAGCAGCTTAGATGAGACTGGCGGACGGGGATTAGGGAACACCATATATTTT | CASSLDETGGRGLGNTIYF
- | TRBJ1-6 | - | TRBV5-5 | TGTGCCAGCAGTTCACAGGCGTCACCCCTCCACTTT | CASSSQASPLHF
- | TRBJ1-2 | TRBD1 | TRBV10-3 | TGTGCCATCAGTGAGGCCGGTACAGGGGTAAACTATGGCTACACCTTC | CAISEAGTGVNYGYTF
- | TRBJ1-2 | - | TRBV5-1 | TGCGCCAGCAGCCCCAGGGATAACTATGGCTACACCTTC | CASSPRDNYGYTF
- | TRBJ1-5 | - | TRBV13 | TGTGCCAGCAGCCGATTCGGCGGGCGGGGGCTTGATCAGCCCCAGCATTTT | CASSRFGGRGLDQPQHF
- | TRBJ1-5 | TRBD1 | TRBV19 | TGTGCCAGTAGTCCCGGGACAGGGGGCAATCAGCCCCAGCATTTT | CASSPGTGGNQPQHF
- | TRBJ1-2 | - | TRBV6-2/TRBV6-3 | TGTGCCAGCAGTCTTCCGGCAGGGCGCGGCTACACCTTC | CASSLPAGRGYTF
- | TRBJ2-5 | - | TRBV6-5 | TGTGCCAGCAGCGACGGGACGGTAGAGACCCAGTACTTC | CASSDGTVETQYF
once | TRBJ1-6 | TRBD1 | TRBV20-1 | TGCAGTGCTAGTAGTATTGGGACAGGGGAGCATTCACCCCTCCACTTT | CSASSIGTGEHSPLHF
- | TRBJ1-5 | TRBD1 | TRBV19 | TGTGCCAGTAGCCCCGGACAGGGTGGAAGTCAGCCCCAGCATTTT | CASSPGQGGSQPQHF
- | TRBJ1-1 | - | TRBV30 | TGTGCCTGGACCGTAGGTATGAACACTGAAGCTTTCTTT | CAWTVGMNTEAFF
- | TRBJ1-1 | TRBD1 | TRBV29-1 | TGCAGCGTGGTGGGACAGCCGAACACTGAAGCTTTCTTT | CSVVGQPNTEAFF
- | TRBJ1-3 | - | TRBV6-5 | TGTGCCAGCAGTTCCCCGGGGTGGGGGGCTGGAAACACCATATATTTT | CASSSPGWGAGNTIYF
- | TRBJ1-2 | TRBD1 | TRBV11-2 | TGTGCCAGCAGCCAACAACCGGGACAGGGGGCGGGTGGCTACACCTTC | CASSQQPGQGAGGYTF
- | TRBJ2-3 | - | TRBV9 | TGTGCCAGCAGCGAATTCAGTACTAGCACAGATACGCAGTATTTT | CASSEFSTSTDTQYF
- | TRBJ1-2 | - | TRBV29-1 | TGCAGCGTTGGACAGTTGGAAGGCTACACCTTC | CSVGQLEGYTF
few | TRBJ2-5 | - | TRBV6-5 | TGTGCCAGCAGTTATCCGGGACGGGGAGAGGGAGAGACCCAGTACTTC | CASSYPGRGEGETQYF
- | TRBJ1-6 | - | TRBV6-6 | TGTGCCAGCAGTTACTCCGTGGCGGACTATAATTCACCCCTCCACTTT | CASSYSVADYNSPLHF
- | TRBJ2-5 | - | TRBV6-5 | TGTGCCAGCAGTTACGACCATTCGAATCAGGAGACCCAGTACTTC | CASSYDHSNQETQYF
- | TRBJ1-1 | - | TRBV12-5 | TGTGCTAGTGGTTTGGTACCAGGGATTCGGATGAACACTGAAGCTTTCTTT | CASGLVPGIRMNTEAFF
- | TRBJ1-6 | - | TRBV27 | TGTGCCAGCAGTTCTCGCACAGGGAGTCTTGTGAATTCACCCCTCCACTTT | CASSSRTGSLVNSPLHF
- | TRBJ2-1 | - | TRBV19 | TGTGCCAGTAGTATTAACAGCGACCAGTACAATGAGCAGTTCTTC | CASSINSDQYNEQFF
- | TRBJ1-4 | - | TRBV27 | TGTGCCACACGCGGGGTTGCAACTAATGAAAAACTGTTTTTT | CATRGVATNEKLFF
- | TRBJ1-1 | - | TRBV6-2/TRBV6-3 | TGTGCCAGCAGTTACTCCTTGGTGGTGAACACTGAAGCTTTCTTT | CASSYSLVVNTEAFF
few | TRBJ2-1 | - | TRBV7-9 | TGTGCCAGCAGCTTGGTGACCAGCGGCAATGAGCAGTTCTTC | CASSLVTSGNEQFF
- | TRBJ1-1 | - | TRBV6-1 | TGTGCCAGCAGCAGGTCAGGGCTTGAGGGCACTGAAGCTTTCTTT | CASSRSGLEGTEAFF
- | TRBJ1-1 | - | TRBV7-9 | TGTGCCAGCAGCTTTTCGGTCGGCACTGAAGCTTTCTTT | CASSFSVGTEAFF
- | TRBJ1-1 | - | TRBV19 | TGTGCCAGTAGTATCGAGTCTAGGCTCTACACTGAAGCTTTCTTT | CASSIESRLYTEAFF
- | TRBJ2-7 | - | TRBV5-1 | TGCGCCAGTCGTCGTTCCGGCTACGAGCAGTACTTC | CASRRSGYEQYF